This TCR beta chain was observed in a study of identical twins. Germline lookup yields CDR1 SQVTM and CDR2 ANQGSEA. This CDR3 has 18 residues. With 1 base removed from V and 6 bases from J, the gap between germline ends came to 27 bases. A single record per CDR3 protein comes from TCRdb applying MiXCR to the 5' RACE reads. The sample has more than 650,000 distinct CDR3 sequences, 5.5% to 6.5% seen once. The rearrangement links TRBV29-1 to TRBJ2-5; D is perhaps TRBD1 (6 bases). The clonotype originates from a man aged 18 to 29 in good health. The sequenced sample consisted of naive T cells sorted from blood. The CDR3 is CSVEVGLERWGQQQTQYF. DNA of the CDR3: TGCAGCGTTGAAGTGGGTCTCGAACGTTGGGGGCAACAGCAGACCCAGTACTTC.